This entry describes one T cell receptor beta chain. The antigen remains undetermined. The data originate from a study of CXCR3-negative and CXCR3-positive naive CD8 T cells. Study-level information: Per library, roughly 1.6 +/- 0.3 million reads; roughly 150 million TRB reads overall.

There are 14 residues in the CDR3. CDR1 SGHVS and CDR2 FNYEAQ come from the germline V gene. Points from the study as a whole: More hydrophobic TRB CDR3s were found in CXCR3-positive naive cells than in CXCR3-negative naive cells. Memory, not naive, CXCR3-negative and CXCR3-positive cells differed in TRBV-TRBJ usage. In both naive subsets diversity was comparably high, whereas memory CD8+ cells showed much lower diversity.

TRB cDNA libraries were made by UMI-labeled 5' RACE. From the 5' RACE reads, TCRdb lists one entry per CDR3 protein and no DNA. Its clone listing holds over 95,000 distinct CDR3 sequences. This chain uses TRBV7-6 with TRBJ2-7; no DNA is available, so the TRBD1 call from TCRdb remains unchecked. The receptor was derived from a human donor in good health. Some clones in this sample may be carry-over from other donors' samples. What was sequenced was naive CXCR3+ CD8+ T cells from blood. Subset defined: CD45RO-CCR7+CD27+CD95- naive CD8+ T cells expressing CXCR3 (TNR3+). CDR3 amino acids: CASSPGTGVGEQYF.